These 2 T cell receptor beta chains share one sample of origin, sequenced in a study of blood T cell repertoires in COVID-19. Repertoires were generated with immunoSEQ multiplex PCR, while TCRdb's copy carries only in-frame clones and drops some. The table shows approximately 150,000 clones, with more than 85% occurring only once. Sequencing input: peripheral blood. The source of these receptors is a woman older than 75 with COVID-19, enrolled during active disease.

In this sample, this clone turned up once. The chain combines TRBV7-2 with TRBJ2-2, with 8 bases matching TRBD2. This CDR3 is built from 16 residues. The V segment lost 6 bases and the J segment 5 bases; nucleotides outside the gene matches: 11. The germline V gene encodes CDR1 SGHTA and CDR2 FQGNSA. CDR3 protein: CASRQDPGLVTGELFF. The CDR3, as DNA: TGTGCCAGCAGGCAGGATCCGGGACTAGTTACCGGGGAGCTGTTTTTT.

This chain uses TRBV18 with TRBJ1-2, with a weak D call TRBD1 (5 bases). The CDR3 extends over 15 amino acids. Germline CDR1 is KGHSH and CDR2 is LQKENI. V lost 6 bases, J lost 4 bases, and 18 bases lay in between. CDR3 sequence (DNA): TGTGCCAGCTCCAAACCGCCACAGGATTCCTATGGCTACACCTTC. This gives the protein CASSKPPQDSYGYTF.